This T cell receptor beta chain came from a study of Ad26.COV2.S vaccination and SARS-CoV-2 variants. CDR3 size: 15 residues. V dropped 5 bases and J dropped 2 bases, with 13 bases sitting between them. CDR1 MNHEY and CDR2 SVGEGT come from the germline V gene. As to treatment: 19 received Ad26.COV2.S at low or high dose, single or two shots; roughly five received placebo; per-sample allocation not given. Specimen acquisition occurred on day 63 following the initial vaccine or placebo injection. Profiling relied on immunoSEQ multiplex PCR, and the TCRdb table lists in-frame clones only, not all of them. The sample includes 350,000 to 400,000 clones, around nine tenths of them seen just once.

The rearrangement links TRBV6-2 or TRBV6-3 to TRBJ2-1, with D tentatively TRBD2 (6 bases). This clonotype was obtained from a person between 18 and 65 years old who received the Ad26.COV2.S COVID-19 vaccine or a placebo. Source: peripheral blood, taken in a trial of Ad26.COV2.S vaccine versus placebo. CDR3 DNA: TGTGCCAGCAGTACAGCGGGTGTAGCCTACAATGAGCAGTTCTTC. Translating it yields CASSTAGVAYNEQFF.